The sample holds a few counts of the clone carrying this T cell receptor beta chain. V gave up 5 bases and J gave up 2 bases, with 13 bases separating them. This CDR3 spans 14 amino acids. This record belongs to a study of T-cell reconstitution after alpha-beta-depleted transplantation in children. Preparation of the TCRbeta library involved a method that used unique molecular identifiers. TCRdb re-analysed the PCR reads in MiXCR, keeping a single row per CDR3 protein. The sample has around 360,000 distinct CDR3 sequences; over 9% are singletons. The source was PBMCs from the stem cell graft donor, collected from the stem cell graft. The TCR was taken from a human donor who donated a stem cell graft to a child with acute lymphoblastic leukemia. The chain recombines TRBV12-3 or TRBV12-4 with TRBJ2-7; perhaps D is TRBD1 or TRBD2 (5 bases each). CDR3 nucleotide sequence: TGTGCCAGCAGTCCATCCGGGGCGCCCTACGAGCAGTACTTC. It encodes CASSPSGAPYEQYF.